This T cell receptor (beta chain) was profiled in a study of blood T cell repertoires in COVID-19. As for the study in general: Whether acute or convalescent, the COVID-19 samples came from the United States, Italy and Spain. Sources were T cells, B-cell-depleted T cells, or PBMCs; the material itself was cDNA or gDNA.

The V segment lost 3 bases and the J segment 2 bases; nucleotides outside the gene matches: 6. Germline lookup yields CDR1 KGHSH and CDR2 LQKENI. CDR3 length: 16 residues. Using immunoSEQ multiplex PCR, the repertoire was profiled, and TCRdb retains in-frame clones only, with some absent. Altogether fewer than 450,000 clones are present, around nine tenths being singletons, with the ten largest covering around 7.9%. During active infection, Seattle patients enrolled and were then monitored through disease. This clone was recorded a few times. The material sequenced was peripheral blood. The sequence was collected from a woman aged 70-85 years with COVID-19, enrolled during active disease. The rearrangement links TRBV18 to TRBJ1-4; 7 bases align to TRBD1. Here the CDR3 reads CASSPEQGWTNEKLFF. The CDR3 nucleotides are TGTGCCAGCTCACCGGAACAGGGGTGGACTAATGAAAAACTGTTTTTT.